A selection of T cell receptor beta chains follows, all from one sample in a study of T cell changes during pregnancy in multiple sclerosis. Sequencing used immunoSEQ multiplex PCR; TCRdb keeps in-frame clones, though not all of them. Found here are about 46,000 clones, 90% to 95% of them singletons; the top ten hold approximately 4.2%. Sequenced material: CD8+ T cells from peripheral blood mononuclear cells, taken in the first trimester of pregnancy. Receptors originate from a female donor with multiple sclerosis, enrolled in a pregnancy study. CDR3s include the opening cysteine and the closing phenylalanine or tryptophan. Each record gives: CDR3 protein, V gene, J gene.

cdr3_aa: CASSERGAKNIQYF; v_call: TRBV2; j_call: TRBJ2-4
cdr3_aa: CASSQGPGGSNQPQHF; v_call: TRBV4-1; j_call: TRBJ1-5
cdr3_aa: CASSSRQGEEQEAFF; v_call: TRBV5-1; j_call: TRBJ1-1
cdr3_aa: CAWNWAGGELFF; v_call: TRBV30; j_call: TRBJ2-2
cdr3_aa: CASRRGETQYF; v_call: TRBV27; j_call: TRBJ2-5
cdr3_aa: CASARTSGTFISTDTQYF; v_call: TRBV9; j_call: TRBJ2-3
cdr3_aa: CASSSTSSYEQYF; v_call: TRBV5-4; j_call: TRBJ2-7
cdr3_aa: CASSALAGGRTDTQYF; v_call: TRBV9; j_call: TRBJ2-3
cdr3_aa: CASSAGQGAYEQYF; v_call: TRBV6-1; j_call: TRBJ2-7
cdr3_aa: CAWSLAGGPNEQFF; v_call: TRBV30; j_call: TRBJ2-1
cdr3_aa: CASSFDVRRPSYEQYF; v_call: TRBV28; j_call: TRBJ2-7
cdr3_aa: CASSLAGALPSYEQYF; v_call: TRBV27; j_call: TRBJ2-7
cdr3_aa: CATSFTAGGSYEQYF; v_call: TRBV4-1; j_call: TRBJ2-7
cdr3_aa: CASSVTGNTQETQYF; v_call: TRBV9; j_call: TRBJ2-5
cdr3_aa: CASSPPGGGGSYEQYF; v_call: TRBV4-1; j_call: TRBJ2-7
cdr3_aa: CASSESNVRGVQPQHF; v_call: TRBV6-1; j_call: TRBJ1-5
cdr3_aa: CASSVKGGGTEYSGNTIYF; v_call: TRBV9; j_call: TRBJ1-3
cdr3_aa: CASSVWGLPGTEAFF; v_call: TRBV9; j_call: TRBJ1-1